These 27 T cell receptor beta chains were sequenced from one sample in a study of blood T cell repertoires in COVID-19. Repertoires were generated with immunoSEQ multiplex PCR, while TCRdb's copy carries only in-frame clones and drops some. This table holds 95,000 or so clones, approximately 85% found once. The sequencing sample was made of peripheral blood. These receptors were taken from a woman older than 75 with active or convalescent COVID-19.

The chain uses TRBV28 and TRBJ1-2, with TRBD1 identical over 11 bases. The CDR3 totals 17 residues. The J segment lost 2 bases and the V segment lost 2 bases, leaving 7 bases of the junction unmatched. The germline V gene has CDR1 MDHEN and CDR2 SYDVKM. The CDR3 here is CASSLGQGARINYGYTF. CDR3 nucleotide sequence: TGTGCCAGCAGTTTAGGACAGGGGGCTCGAATAAACTATGGCTACACCTTC.

The chain has TRBV18 and TRBJ1-5, with a tentative D call TRBD1 (5 bases). CDR1 is KGHSH and CDR2 is LQKENI in the germline V gene. V lost 0 bases, J lost 2 bases, and 11 bases lay in between. The CDR3 extends over 16 amino acids. CDR3 protein: CASSPPGRAGNQPQHF. CDR3 in DNA: TGTGCCAGCTCACCACCGGGCAGGGCAGGCAATCAGCCCCAGCATTTT.

The chain employs TRBV7-6 and TRBJ1-2; tentatively, D is TRBD1 (6 bases). The CDR3 is made up of 18 amino acids. V was pared by 5 bases and J by 4 bases, with 26 bases between. CDR1 and CDR2 (germline): SGHVS, FNYEAQ. CDR3 amino acids: CASSLQTPGQGLGYGYTF. The CDR3 nucleotides are TGTGCCAGCAGCCTACAAACCCCGGGTCAGGGGCTGGGCTATGGCTACACCTTC.

The V call is TRBV10-2, the J call TRBJ1-2; D gene uncertain. The CDR3 runs 14 residues. Germline V gene data show CDR1 as WSHSY and CDR2 as SAAADI. V was clipped by 0 bases and J by 4 bases, with 9 bases between them. CDR3 DNA sequence: TGCGCCAGCAGTGAGTCGACACTGACCTATGGCTACACCTTC. This gives the protein CASSESTLTYGYTF.

The V call is TRBV30, the J call TRBJ1-1, with D unclear. The CDR3 consists of 13 residues. Germline loops: CDR1 GTSNPN, CDR2 SVGIG (reference sequence). V was clipped by 4 bases and J by 1 base, with 10 bases between them. The CDR3 DNA reads TGTGCCTGGAAAGTACACCAGAACACTGAAGCTTTCTTT. Protein product: CAWKVHQNTEAFF.

The chain uses TRBV11-3 and TRBJ1-1; perhaps TRBD1 as D (5 bases). The CDR3 has 18 residues. Germline CDR1 reads SGHNT; CDR2 reads YENEEA. Trimming shortened V by 1 base and J by 3 bases, and 21 bases separated the two germline ends. CDR3 sequence: CASSLVGGEDTRDTEAFF. The CDR3 DNA is TGTGCCAGCAGCTTAGTGGGGGGGGAAGATACGAGGGACACTGAAGCTTTCTTT.

The rearrangement joins TRBV5-1 to TRBJ2-2, with TRBD2 matching over 7 bases. CDR3 length: 14 residues. The germline V gene has CDR1 SGHRS and CDR2 YFSETQ. V lost 2 bases and J lost 7; bases outside the gene matches: 5. CDR3 nucleotide sequence: TGCGCCAGCAGCTTCCGGGGGGACCTCGGGGAGCTGTTTTTT. This codes for CASSFRGDLGELFF.

The chain is built from TRBV15 and TRBJ1-3; D gene uncertain. Trimming shortened V by 5 bases and J by 0 bases, and 11 bases separated the two germline ends. CDR3 length equals 15 residues. Germline CDR1 is LNHNV and CDR2 is YYDKDF (reference sequence). As DNA, the CDR3 is TGTGCCACCAGCGTAGATCTCGTCTCTGGAAACACCATATATTTT. Translating gives CATSVDLVSGNTIYF. Full variable domain (rest looked up from reference TRBV15 and TRBJ1-3): DAMVIQNPRYQVTQFGKPVTLSCSQTLNHNVMYWYQQKSSQAPKLLFHYYDKDFNNEADTPDNFQSRRPNTSFCFLDIRSPGLGDTAMYLCATSVDLVSGNTIYFGEGSWLTVV.

This clone was seen only a few times. V and J are TRBV7-2 and TRBJ2-6; 7 nucleotides line up with TRBD1. The CDR3 consists of 18 residues. Germline lookup yields CDR1 SGHTA and CDR2 FQGNSA. V lost 5 bases to trimming and J lost 1 base; unmatched junction nucleotides: 11. The CDR3 nucleotides are TGTGCCAGCAGCCCAGGGGGTTGGATACGATCTGGGGCCAACGTCCTGACTTTC. Protein product: CASSPGGWIRSGANVLTF.

The CDR3: CASSSRVMSISYNEQFF. The CDR3 DNA reads as TGTGCCAGTAGTAGCAGGGTTATGTCGATATCCTACAATGAGCAGTTCTTC. The J gene is TRBJ2-1, the V gene TRBV19; a weak D match, TRBD1 (5 bases). CDR1 and CDR2 from the germline V gene are LNHDA and SQIVND (reference sequence). The CDR3 covers 17 residues. With 4 bases removed from V and 1 base from J, the gap between germline ends came to 17 bases.

The chain recombines TRBV21-1 with TRBJ1-5; the table names TRBD1, a call not compared with the DNA. TRBV21-1 is a pseudogene locus. This CDR3 is built from 17 residues. The CDR3 coding sequence is TGTGCCAGCAGCAAAGTCCTTCTCTTGCCAGGGGGGCAGCCCCAGCATTTT. This translates into CASSKVLLLPGGQPQHF.

V is TRBV5-4 and J is TRBJ2-1; 14 nucleotides match TRBD2. V dropped 3 bases and J dropped 0; count of bases not matched to a gene: 5. The CDR3 sequence is 18 residues long. Germline V CDR1 and CDR2: SGHNT, YYREEE (reference sequence). CDR3 DNA: TGTGCCAGCAGCTCCGGGACTAGCGGGAGCCGCTCCTACAATGAGCAGTTCTTC. Protein: CASSSGTSGSRSYNEQFF.

J is TRBJ2-3 and V is TRBV2, with D uncertain. This CDR3 has 14 residues. Trimming removed 3 bases at V and 4 bases at J, with 11 bases between. The germline V gene has CDR1 SNHLY and CDR2 FYNNEI. CDR3 sequence: CASSESAAADTQYF. For the CDR3, the DNA is TGTGCCAGCAGTGAGTCCGCGGCGGCAGATACGCAGTATTTT.

This clone was detected once. This chain uses TRBV5-1 with TRBJ1-4; D ambiguous. Germline loops: CDR1 SGHRS, CDR2 YFSETQ. The CDR3 extends over 13 amino acids. Trimming left V 4 bases short and J 12 bases short, with 16 bases between. The CDR3 loop reads CASSPFFGSELFF. CDR3 in DNA: TGCGCCAGCAGCCCGTTTTTCGGGAGCGAACTGTTTTTT.

V usage is TRBV6-2 or TRBV6-3 and J usage is TRBJ2-7; no definite D call. From germline, CDR1 is MNHEY and CDR2 SVGEGT. V lost 0 bases and J 4 bases, leaving 13 bases between the germline ends. The CDR3 totals 15 residues. CDR3 bases: TGTGCCAGCAGTTACTCCTGGTCCCGCGAATACGAGCAGTACTTC. It translates to CASSYSWSREYEQYF.

The genes are TRBV29-1 and TRBJ1-1; TRBD1 agrees at 7 bases. The junction had 2 bases not matched to a gene; V was cut back by 0 bases and J by 1 base. Per germline, CDR1 SQVTM and CDR2 ANQGSEA. The CDR3 loop spans 14 amino acids. The DNA of the CDR3 is TGCAGCGTTGAAGAACGACAGGGGAACACTGAAGCTTTCTTT. This gives the protein CSVEERQGNTEAFF.

The chain's CDR3 is CASSLGREPQYF. In nucleotides, the CDR3 is TGTGCCAGCAGCTTAGGACGGGAGCCGCAGTACTTC. The chain is built from TRBV7-9 and TRBJ2-7; a weak D match, TRBD2 (6 bases). This CDR3 contains 12 residues. The V gene's germline CDR1 is SEHNR and CDR2 FQNEAQ (reference sequence). V lost 1 base, J lost 9 bases, and 10 bases lay in between. The full variable domain, with the rest looked up from reference TRBV7-9 and TRBJ2-7, is DTGVSQNPRHKITKRGQNVTFRCDPISEHNRLYWYRQTLGQGPEFLTYFQNEAQLEKSRLLSDRFSAERPKGSFSTLEIQRTEQGDSAMYLCASSLGREPQYFGPGTRLTVT.

This chain connects TRBV2 to TRBJ2-5; the D gene is possibly TRBD2 (5 bases). Trimming stripped 5 bases from V and 2 bases from J, with 15 bases between. Germline V gene sequence: CDR1 SNHLY, CDR2 FYNNEI. The CDR3 has 15 amino acids. CDR3 protein: CASSKRGGSQETQYF. In nucleotides, the CDR3 is TGTGCCAGCAGTAAACGGGGTGGGTCTCAAGAGACCCAGTACTTC.

DNA for the CDR3: TGCGCCAGCAGCTTGTGGGGGGGATTTGAGGATGAGCAGTTCTTC. Translated: CASSLWGGFEDEQFF. This rearrangement joins TRBV5-1 to TRBJ2-1; 7 bases align to TRBD2. The CDR3 has 15 residues. V lost 1 base and J lost 8; bases outside the gene matches: 9. Germline values: CDR1 SGHRS, CDR2 YFSETQ. Together with reference TRBV5-1 and TRBJ2-1, the CDR3 gives the full variable domain: KAGVTQTPRYLIKTRGQQVTLSCSPISGHRSVSWYQQTPGQGLQFLFEYFSETQRNKGNFPGRFSGRQFSNSRSEMNVSTLELGDSALYLCASSLWGGFEDEQFFGPGTRLTVL.

This chain joins TRBV7-9 and TRBJ1-4; TRBD1 agrees at 8 bases. This CDR3 contains 15 residues. The ends lost 5 bases at V and 8 bases at J; junction bases unmatched: 10. Germline loops: CDR1 SEHNR, CDR2 FQNEAQ (reference sequence). CDR3 sequence reads: CASSPRRTGKEKLFF. The CDR3 bases are TGTGCCAGCAGCCCGCGGAGGACAGGGAAGGAAAAACTGTTTTTT. Filled out from reference TRBV7-9 and TRBJ1-4, the complete variable domain reads DTGVSQNPRHKITKRGQNVTFRCDPISEHNRLYWYRQTLGQGPEFLTYFQNEAQLEKSRLLSDRFSAERPKGSFSTLEIQRTEQGDSAMYLCASSPRRTGKEKLFFGSGTQLSVL.

This sequence joins TRBV19 and TRBJ1-1; D gene unclear. Germline V gene lookup returns CDR1 LNHDA and CDR2 SQIVND (reference sequence). The V end was cut by 7 bases, the J end by 0 bases, with 9 bases between. This CDR3 has 13 amino acids. The CDR3 is CASKDTLNTEAFF. DNA of the CDR3: TGTGCCAGTAAAGACACCTTGAACACTGAAGCTTTCTTT.

This clone was observed a handful of times. The gene calls are TRBV10-3 and TRBJ2-7, with TRBD2 matching over 8 bases. V lost 10 bases to trimming and J lost 3 bases; unmatched junction nucleotides: 11. In germline, CDR1 is ENHRY, CDR2 SYGVKD. This CDR3 is built from 14 residues. In nucleotides, the CDR3 is TGTGCCACTTCCGGACTAGCAGGGGACTACGAGCAGTACTTC. Encoded protein: CATSGLAGDYEQYF.

The rearrangement links TRBV4-1 to TRBJ1-2; 7 nucleotides match TRBD1. Trimming cost V 3 bases and J 4 bases; bases outside gene matches: 5. In germline, CDR1 is MGHRA, CDR2 YSYEKL. The CDR3 extends over 14 amino acids. CDR3 sequence (DNA): TGCGCCAGCAGCCAGGGACAGAACGCCTATGGCTACACCTTC. It encodes CASSQGQNAYGYTF.

This clone was seen only once. The chain is built from TRBV2 and TRBJ2-3, with 7 bases fitting TRBD2. Germline V lookup: CDR1 SNHLY, CDR2 FYNNEI. The CDR3 consists of 16 residues. Losses at the gene ends were 10 bases for V and 2 bases for J; bases not matched to a gene: 15. CDR3 DNA: TGTGCCACCCCGTCGGTTGATCAGCGGGACACAGATACGCAGTATTTT. Protein product: CATPSVDQRDTDTQYF.

V gene TRBV6-2 or TRBV6-3 combines with J gene TRBJ2-7, with TRBD1 matching 12 bases. CDR1 and CDR2 (germline): MNHEY, SVGEGT. The CDR3 loop spans 16 amino acids. J lost 6 bases, V lost 2 bases, and 8 bases had no gene match. The CDR3 region has the DNA TGTGCCAGCAGTTACCCGAGGGGACAGGGGGCGAGCGAGCAGTACTTC. Protein sequence: CASSYPRGQGASEQYF.

The CDR3 DNA is TGCGCCAGCAGGGTGACTAGCGGAGGGTCCTACGAGCAGTACTTC. The encoded protein is CASRVTSGGSYEQYF. The rearrangement joins TRBV5-1 to TRBJ2-7; 9 bases align to TRBD2. Trimming at V came to 5 bases and at J to 1 base, leaving 7 bases not matched to a gene. The CDR3 spans 15 residues. Germline CDR1 is SGHRS and CDR2 is YFSETQ.

The CDR3 is CASEGPLYQGYTF. The DNA of the CDR3 is TGTGCCAGCGAGGGTCCCCTATATCAGGGCTACACCTTC. The chain joins TRBV28 to TRBJ1-2; D gene unclear. V was clipped by 8 bases and J by 8 bases, with 18 bases between them. Germline-derived CDR1 and CDR2 are MDHEN and SYDVKM. The CDR3 length is 13 residues.